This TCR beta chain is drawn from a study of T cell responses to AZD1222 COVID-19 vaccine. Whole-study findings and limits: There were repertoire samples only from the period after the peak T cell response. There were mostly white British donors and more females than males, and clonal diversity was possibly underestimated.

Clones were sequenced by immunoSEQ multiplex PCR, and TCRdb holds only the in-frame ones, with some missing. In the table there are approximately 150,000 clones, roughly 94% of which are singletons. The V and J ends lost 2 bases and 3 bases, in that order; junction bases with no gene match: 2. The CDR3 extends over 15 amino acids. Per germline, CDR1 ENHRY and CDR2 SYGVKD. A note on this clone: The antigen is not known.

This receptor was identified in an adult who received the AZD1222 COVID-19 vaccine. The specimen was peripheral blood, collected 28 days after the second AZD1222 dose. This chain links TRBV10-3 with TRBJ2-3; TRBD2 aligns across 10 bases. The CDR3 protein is CAISEPGLATDTQYF. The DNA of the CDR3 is TGTGCCATCAGTGAGCCGGGACTAGCGACAGATACGCAGTATTTT.